These 22 T cell receptor beta chains were all obtained from the same sample, sequenced in a study of human T cells and chemical hapten exposure (dated by TCRdb to 2020 to 2022). The method was RACE. This sample was sequenced with a NextSeq 500. TCRdb's own reprocessing of the public reads used fastp at Q25 and MiXCR and kept productive beta chains. Entries that share a CDR3 protein sequence are merged under the most common genes and DNA. The sample table lists fewer than 80,000 distinct CDR3 sequences, under 13% of them with a count of one. 6.5% to 8.5% of the sample lies in the top ten. The time point label of this sample denotes: patch test 2, 6 weeks after DPC sensitization. Per the publication, the treatment or condition label means: therapeutic diphenylcyclopropenone sensitization with weekly scalp DPC. Sample: whole blood, taken in connection with sensitization to the hapten diphenylcyclopropenone (DPC). The receptor source for this set is a woman between 50 and 59 years old with alopecia areata. Some clones in this sample may be carry-over from other donors' samples.

This clonotype occurred many times. Sequence at one end of the junction differs from germline and may be a read error. This sequence joins TRBV15 and TRBJ2-5; D possibly corresponds to TRBD1 (5 bases). Germline V gene data show CDR1 as LNHNV and CDR2 as YYDKDF (reference sequence). The CDR3 consists of 14 residues. CDR3 DNA: TGTGCCACCGGCAGAAGCCCAGGGATCGAGACCCAGTACTTC. It is translated as CATGRSPGIETQYF.

In its sample, this clonotype was seen many times. The chain joins TRBV7-2 to TRBJ2-7, with 7 positions matching TRBD1. The CDR3 has 17 residues. Germline CDR1 SGHTA, CDR2 FQGNSA. V gave up 8 bases and J gave up 3 bases; unmatched junction bases: 19. This CDR3 reads CASAPGGTTQFRYEQYF. CDR3 DNA: TGTGCCAGCGCCCCAGGGGGAACCACTCAATTTCGCTACGAGCAGTACTTC.

This clonotype was recorded many times. The chain recombines TRBV5-1 with TRBJ1-5; perhaps TRBD1 as D (5 bases). Germline V gives CDR1 SGHRS, CDR2 YFSETQ. The CDR3 consists of 15 residues. V dropped 0 bases and J dropped 6 bases, with 13 bases sitting between them. The DNA for the CDR3 is TGCGCCAGCAGCTTGGACGGGGCCGGCATTCAGCCCCAGCATTTT. Its translation: CASSLDGAGIQPQHF.

This clonotype has only a few counts. The chain recombines TRBV20-1 with TRBJ2-3; the match to TRBD2 covers 7 bases. V dropped 6 bases and J dropped 6; count of bases not matched to a gene: 9. The CDR3 spans 13 residues. The V gene's germline CDR1 is DFQATT and CDR2 SNEGSKA (reference sequence). The CDR3 spells CSALTSAGDTQYF. In nucleotides, the CDR3 is TGCAGTGCGCTCACTAGCGCCGGCGATACGCAGTATTTT.

In regard to this clonotype: This clone may be a read error of a much larger clone one base away. The missing conserved phenylalanine or tryptophan at the end of this CDR3 makes a read error likely. This chain links TRBV20-1 with TRBJ1-2; 9 bases are a match to TRBD1. The germline V gene encodes CDR1 DFQATT and CDR2 SNEGSKA (reference sequence). The CDR3 covers 17 residues. Trimming removed 6 bases from V and 1 base from J; junction bases left unmatched: 15. The CDR3 bases are TGCAGTGCCAATGGAGGGACAGGGATCTACAATAACTATGGCTACACCTCC. Translated: CSANGGTGIYNNYGYTS.

The CDR3 nucleotides are TGCAGTGCACTTGACAGGGGGCCGACTCGGTCTGAAGCTTTCTTT. This encodes CSALDRGPTRSEAFF. The chain employs TRBV20-1 and TRBJ1-1, with 10 bases lining up with TRBD1. With V trimmed by 6 bases and J by 6 bases, 13 bases remained unmatched. Germline-derived CDR1 and CDR2 are DFQATT and SNEGSKA (reference sequence). This CDR3 has 15 amino acids.

Many counts were recorded for this clonotype. This sequence joins TRBV6-1 and TRBJ1-1; no reliable D call. The germline V gene encodes CDR1 MNHNS and CDR2 SASEGT. The V and J ends lost 1 base and 5 bases respectively, with 14 bases between them. CDR3 length: 15 residues. The DNA of the CDR3 is TGTGCCAGCAGTGAAGAGTGGCCGGGGAGAACTGAAGCTTTCTTT. It encodes CASSEEWPGRTEAFF.

This clonotype was seen repeatedly, ten times or more. The genes are TRBV5-5 and TRBJ2-2; TRBD1 matches at 8 bases. V trimming: 0 bases; J trimming: 6 bases; junction bases outside the gene matches: 4. Per germline, CDR1 SGHKS and CDR2 YYEKEE (reference sequence). This CDR3 is 15 amino acids long. CDR3 loop: CASSLETGVAGELFF. In DNA, the CDR3 is TGTGCCAGCAGCTTGGAGACAGGGGTCGCCGGGGAGCTGTTTTTT.

The chain combines TRBV7-9 with TRBJ2-7, with 7 positions matching TRBD2. From germline, CDR1 is SEHNR and CDR2 FQNEAQ (reference sequence). The CDR3 has 14 residues. The V segment lost 5 bases and the J segment 5 bases; nucleotides outside the gene matches: 9. CDR3: CASSPRAGTDEQYF. Here the CDR3 DNA reads TGTGCCAGCAGCCCCCGAGCGGGGACCGACGAGCAGTACTTC.

The genes are TRBV20-1 and TRBJ2-5; TRBD1 matches at 9 bases. Germline CDR1 DFQATT, CDR2 SNEGSKA (reference sequence). The CDR3 length is 13 residues. The junction had 3 bases not matched to a gene; V was cut back by 3 bases and J by 4 bases. CDR3 coding DNA: TGCAGTGCTAGCCCGACAGGGGGAGAGACCCAGTACTTC. Translated, it gives CSASPTGGETQYF.

This clonotype has a count of ten or more. The rearrangement joins TRBV29-1 to TRBJ2-5; D not resolved. The CDR3 has 13 amino acids. Trimming pared 1 base from V and 4 bases from J, leaving 10 bases between. Germline CDR1 reads SQVTM; CDR2 reads ANQGSEA. CDR3 nucleotides: TGCAGCGTTGAAGTGGCTCCAGGAGAGACCCAGTACTTC. Protein sequence: CSVEVAPGETQYF.

The chain combines TRBV29-1 with TRBJ2-3; D is ambiguous. Germline values: CDR1 SQVTM, CDR2 ANQGSEA. V dropped 7 bases and J dropped 3 bases, with 20 bases sitting between them. The CDR3 contains 15 residues. The CDR3 is CSGRTDQKLTDTQYF. The CDR3 nucleotides read TGCAGCGGCCGAACCGACCAAAAACTAACAGATACGCAGTATTTT.

This clonotype has ten or more counts. The V call is TRBV12-3 or TRBV12-4, the J call TRBJ1-3; D is unclear. The CDR3 is 13 amino acids. Trimming took off 6 bases at V and 0 bases at J, with 6 bases between the two ends. The CDR3 sequence is CASRLNSGNTIYF. In DNA form, the CDR3 reads TGTGCCAGCAGACTGAACTCTGGAAACACCATATATTTT.

This clonotype was seen only a few times. This chain uses TRBV11-2 with TRBJ2-7; TRBD2 might be the D (6 bases). Looked up from germline, CDR1 is SGHAT and CDR2 is FQNNGV. V was clipped by 5 bases and J by 0 bases, with 11 bases between them. The CDR3 is 14 amino acids. The CDR3 nucleotides are TGTGCCAGCAGCGCCGGACTACGCTCCTACGAGCAGTACTTC. Its protein product is CASSAGLRSYEQYF. The full variable domain, its missing parts supplied by reference TRBV11-2 and TRBJ2-7, is EAGVAQSPRYKIIEKRQSVAFWCNPISGHATLYWYQQILGQGPKLLIQFQNNGVVDDSQLPKDRFSAERLKGVDSTLKIQPAKLEDSAVYLCASSAGLRSYEQYFGPGTRLTVT.

There are many counts of this clonotype. The V and J genes are TRBV30 and TRBJ2-1, with D maybe TRBD2 (6 bases). The germline V gene encodes CDR1 GTSNPN and CDR2 SVGIG (reference sequence). The CDR3 totals 13 residues. Trimming shortened V by 1 base and J by 4 bases, and 8 bases separated the two germline ends. The CDR3 DNA reads as TGTGCCTGGAGTGACGGGGGTTACAATGAGCAGTTCTTC. This codes for CAWSDGGYNEQFF. Combining the CDR3 with reference TRBV30 and TRBJ2-1 gives the whole variable domain SQTIHQWPATLVQPVGSPLSLECTVEGTSNPNLYWYRQAAGRGLQLLFYSVGIGQISSEVPQNLSASRPQDRQFILSSKKLLLSDSGFYLCAWSDGGYNEQFFGPGTRLTVL.

This clonotype has ten or more counts. The chain couples TRBV11-2 to TRBJ1-5; no clear D gene. This CDR3 contains 15 residues. Germline CDR1 reads SGHAT; CDR2 reads FQNNGV. Trimming cost V 1 base and J 3 bases, with 10 bases left between them. CDR3 nucleotides: TGTGCCAGCAGCTTAGTAGGCGGTCCCAATCAGCCCCAGCATTTT. It encodes CASSLVGGPNQPQHF.

This clonotype was observed many times. The rearrangement uses TRBV20-1 and TRBJ2-3, with TRBD2 matching 11 bases. Per the germline V gene, CDR1 is DFQATT and CDR2 is SNEGSKA (reference sequence). The CDR3 runs 16 residues. Trimming cost V 5 bases and J 1 base; bases outside gene matches: 8. The CDR3 sequence is CSAGSGRALGTDTQYF. The CDR3 DNA follows: TGCAGTGCTGGTAGCGGGAGGGCCCTTGGCACAGATACGCAGTATTTT.

The CDR3 loop reads CASSEYMPADRATDTQYF. CDR3 nucleotides: TGCGCCAGCAGTGAGTACATGCCCGCGGACAGGGCCACAGATACGCAGTATTTT. This chain links TRBV10-1 with TRBJ2-3; TRBD1 agrees at 8 bases. This CDR3 comprises 18 residues. After removal of 1 base from V and 2 bases from J, the junction contained 11 bases not matched to a gene. Germline CDR1 WNHNN, CDR2 SYGVQD (reference sequence).

This clonotype occurred many times. This chain joins TRBV9 and TRBJ1-2; the D gene is possibly TRBD1 (5 bases). CDR3 length equals 16 residues. Per germline, CDR1 SGDLS and CDR2 YYNGEE. The germline V and J ends were trimmed by 0 bases and 8 bases, with 20 bases remaining between them. CDR3 residues: CASSVGSGRASVGYTF. CDR3 DNA: TGTGCCAGCAGCGTAGGCAGCGGCAGGGCTTCTGTCGGCTACACCTTC. Full variable domain (outside the CDR3, taken from reference TRBV9 and TRBJ1-2): DSGVTQTPKHLITATGQRVTLRCSPRSGDLSVYWYQQSLDQGLQFLIQYYNGEERAKGNILERFSAQQFPDLHSELNLSSLELGDSALYFCASSVGSGRASVGYTFGSGTRLTVV.

This clonotype was picked up many times. The V gene is TRBV6-2 or TRBV6-3, the J gene TRBJ1-2; D is uncertain. The CDR3 runs 14 residues. Germline CDR1 is MNHEY and CDR2 is SVGEGT. Trimming took 0 bases from V and 4 from J, leaving 9 bases between them. Written as DNA, the CDR3 is TGTGCCAGCAGTTACTCGTTCCAGCTCTATGGCTACACCTTC. It encodes CASSYSFQLYGYTF.

This clonotype has a handful of counts. The CDR3 here is CSAQIDSDNEQFF. The CDR3 DNA is TGCAGTGCACAAATCGACAGCGACAATGAGCAGTTCTTC. The chain links TRBV20-1 to TRBJ2-1; the D gene is possibly TRBD1 (5 bases). Trimming stripped 6 bases from V and 5 bases from J, with 14 bases between. The V gene's germline CDR1 is DFQATT and CDR2 SNEGSKA (reference sequence). The CDR3 contains 13 residues.

In its sample, this clonotype was seen many times. This chain links TRBV7-3 with TRBJ2-1; 9 nucleotides agree with TRBD2. V lost 1 base and J lost 7; bases outside the gene matches: 8. Germline CDR1 is SGHTA and CDR2 is FQGTGA. CDR3 length: 16 amino acids. The CDR3 bases are TGTGCCAGCAGCTTAAATATAGCGGGAGCTGGGAATGAGCAGTTCTTC. Its translation is CASSLNIAGAGNEQFF.